This TCR beta chain came from a study of graft-versus-host responses after intestinal transplantation. About the study: The study gave all recipients anti-thymocyte globulin induction, then tacrolimus and steroids for two to three years.

Of note for this clone: The antigen is undetermined.

This CDR3 is 12 amino acids long. Germline assignment: CDR1 LGHNT and CDR2 FRNRAP. The V end was cut by 5 bases, the J end by 11 bases, with 15 bases between. TCRdb's copy holds only in-frame clones and misses some; the assay was immunoSEQ multiplex PCR. The table shows about 97,000 clones, with 90% occurring only once. Findings and limits, study-wide: An association linked early post-transplant HvG declines with peak circulating GvH clone levels.

The clonotype originates from a human patient who received an intestinal transplant, so some T cells may come from the graft donor. The V and J genes are TRBV12-5 and TRBJ1-1; TRBD1 is a possible D gene (5 bases). Sequencing used PBMCs, obtained 450 to 480 days after intestinal transplant. The chain's CDR3 is CASGRDFGRAFF. DNA of the CDR3: TGTGCTAGTGGTCGGGACTTCGGGAGGGCTTTCTTT.